Listed here are 28 T cell receptor beta chains from one sample, sequenced in a study of a mutant IDH1 vaccine in newly diagnosed glioma. Produced via immunoSEQ multiplex PCR; TCRdb's table is partial and in-frame only. Of some 27,000 clones listed, about 77% are singletons. Time point defined: week 5, during vaccination. Every single dose of the vaccine, 300 ug of mutant IDH1 20-mer peptide, came with topical imiquimod. These receptors have no known antigen. The sample in question was PBMCs, obtained from a glioma patient whose treatment included an IDH1 peptide vaccine. The receptors were gathered from a man aged 35-49 years with glioma.

This rearrangement joins TRBV18 to TRBJ2-1, with 8 positions matching TRBD1. The CDR3 length is 14 residues. The germline CDR1 and CDR2 sequences are KGHSH and LQKENI. Losses at the gene ends were 3 bases for V and 7 bases for J; bases not matched to a gene: 5. The CDR3 DNA is TGTGCCAGCTCACCCTTGGACAGGGCGAATGAGCAGTTCTTC. Translated, it gives CASSPLDRANEQFF.

The J gene is TRBJ1-1, the V gene TRBV5-4; 8 nucleotides agree with TRBD1. This CDR3 contains 15 residues. Per germline, CDR1 SGHNT and CDR2 YYREEE (reference sequence). Germline trimming cut 5 bases from V and 4 bases from J; bases unmatched to any gene: 10. CDR3 nucleotides: TGTGCCAGCAGTCAGCCGACAGGGGTGGTCACTGAAGCTTTCTTT. It codes for CASSQPTGVVTEAFF.

The chain uses TRBV7-9 and TRBJ2-1; D call uncertain. CDR3 size: 19 residues. The V gene lost 5 bases and the J gene lost 0 bases, with 23 bases spanning the gap. CDR1 and CDR2 (germline): SEHNR, FQNEAQ (reference sequence). CDR3 in amino acids: CASSPRPSRSASSYNEQFF. DNA for the CDR3: TGTGCCAGCAGCCCACGACCATCCCGGTCAGCGAGCTCCTACAATGAGCAGTTCTTC.

This clone was counted a few times. The J gene is TRBJ1-1, the V gene TRBV7-9; D is unresolved. V was shortened by 3 bases and J by 1 base, with 6 bases between the two germline ends. CDR1 and CDR2 (germline): SEHNR, FQNEAQ (reference sequence). There are 13 residues in the CDR3. The chain's CDR3 is CASSLNGNTEAFF. CDR3 in DNA: TGTGCCAGCAGCTTGAATGGGAACACTGAAGCTTTCTTT.

The chain employs TRBV7-8 and TRBJ1-1, with D hard to call. The CDR3 extends over 15 amino acids. CDR1 is SGHVS and CDR2 is FQNEAQ in the germline V gene. V lost 2 bases, J lost 1 base, and 11 bases lay in between. The DNA of the CDR3 is TGTGCCAGCAGCTTACTCGGTTCGACGAACACTGAAGCTTTCTTT. Translation gives CASSLLGSTNTEAFF.

The V and J genes are TRBV9 and TRBJ1-5; D is unclear. Per germline, CDR1 SGDLS and CDR2 YYNGEE. The CDR3 loop spans 15 amino acids. Trimming took 0 bases from V and 5 from J, leaving 12 bases between them. The CDR3: CASSVDGSGDQPQHF. Written as DNA, the CDR3 is TGTGCCAGCAGCGTAGATGGCAGTGGCGATCAGCCCCAGCATTTT. The entire variable domain, with the rest obtained from reference TRBV9 and TRBJ1-5, is as follows: DSGVTQTPKHLITATGQRVTLRCSPRSGDLSVYWYQQSLDQGLQFLIQYYNGEERAKGNILERFSAQQFPDLHSELNLSSLELGDSALYFCASSVDGSGDQPQHFGDGTRLSIL.

In this sample, this clone turned up a few times. The rearrangement joins TRBV18 to TRBJ2-5; D tentatively reads TRBD1 or TRBD2 (6 bases each). V was shortened by 2 bases and J by 5 bases, with 12 bases between the two germline ends. The CDR3 length is 14 residues. CDR1 is KGHSH, CDR2 LQKENI, per germline. The CDR3 bases are TGTGCCAGCTCACCAGGAGGGGGAAAGGAGACCCAGTACTTC. It encodes CASSPGGGKETQYF. The full variable domain, in which reference TRBV18 and TRBJ2-5 provide the parts outside the CDR3, is NAGVMQNPRHLVRRRGQEARLRCSPMKGHSHVYWYRQLPEEGLKFMVYLQKENIIDESGMPKERFSAEFPKEGPSILRIQQVVRGDSAAYFCASSPGGGKETQYFGPGTRLLVL.

This sequence joins TRBV7-9 and TRBJ2-2, with no clear D. Germline assignment: CDR1 SEHNR and CDR2 FQNEAQ (reference sequence). Trimming cost V 1 base and J 5 bases, with 14 bases left between them. CDR3 length equals 16 residues. The CDR3 DNA reads as TGTGCCAGCAGCTTAGTACCTAGGGTAGAGACCGGGGAGCTGTTTTTT. As protein: CASSLVPRVETGELFF.

The gene calls are TRBV19 and TRBJ2-1; 9 bases fit TRBD2. With 7 bases clipped from V and 6 bases from J, the junction kept 4 bases outside the gene matches. Looked up from germline, CDR1 is LNHDA and CDR2 is SQIVND (reference sequence). The CDR3 is 13 amino acids. The CDR3 nucleotides are TGTGCCAGTATGCAGACTAGCGGCAATGAGCAGTTCTTC. It codes for CASMQTSGNEQFF.

This clone was observed once. The rearrangement joins TRBV29-1 to TRBJ1-2, with 9 bases lining up with TRBD1. With 5 bases clipped from V and 5 bases from J, the junction kept 15 bases outside the gene matches. The V gene's germline CDR1 is SQVTM and CDR2 ANQGSEA. The CDR3 consists of 16 residues. CDR3 sequence reads: CSVWGRTGVTDYGYTF. As DNA, the CDR3 is TGCAGCGTTTGGGGCCGGACAGGGGTAACGGATTATGGCTACACCTTC.

This clone appeared a few times. The gene calls are TRBV30 and TRBJ1-1; D perhaps matches TRBD1 (6 bases). The CDR3 consists of 13 residues. Trimming removed 4 bases at V and 1 base at J, with 10 bases between. Germline assignment: CDR1 GTSNPN and CDR2 SVGIG (reference sequence). The CDR3 sequence is CAWTPGQNTEAFF. CDR3 nucleotides: TGTGCCTGGACCCCGGGACAGAACACTGAAGCTTTCTTT.

V usage is TRBV30 and J usage is TRBJ1-2; D might be TRBD1 (5 bases). Trimming removed 1 base from V and 6 bases from J, with 18 bases in between. Germline V gives CDR1 GTSNPN, CDR2 SVGIG (reference sequence). This CDR3 spans 15 amino acids. For the CDR3, the DNA is TGTGCCTGGAGTGACCTAGGAGGGGCAATTCATGGCTACACCTTC. It translates to CAWSDLGGAIHGYTF.

V gene TRBV30 combines with J gene TRBJ2-1; D is undetermined. The germline gives CDR1 GTSNPN, CDR2 SVGIG (reference sequence). The V gene lost 0 bases and the J gene lost 8 bases, with 5 bases spanning the gap. This CDR3 region has 11 residues. Written as DNA, the CDR3 is TGTGCCTGGAGTGTAGCGTATGAGCAGTTCTTC. It encodes CAWSVAYEQFF.

The chain employs TRBV5-1 and TRBJ2-3, with 8 bases lining up with TRBD2. Germline CDR1 SGHRS, CDR2 YFSETQ. The CDR3 runs to 15 residues. Germline trimming cut 0 bases from V and 4 bases from J; bases unmatched to any gene: 4. CDR3 loop: CASSLAGLGADTQYF. CDR3 DNA: TGCGCCAGCAGCTTGGCGGGACTAGGCGCAGATACGCAGTATTTT.

CDR3 residues: CATTLLLGGRDGYTF. CDR3 DNA sequence: TGTGCCACCACCCTCCTACTAGGGGGGAGAGATGGCTACACCTTC. This chain uses TRBV6-1 with TRBJ1-2; possible D gene TRBD1, 6 bases. V lost 10 bases to trimming and J lost 6 bases, with 24 bases between them. This CDR3 spans 15 amino acids. Looked up from germline, CDR1 is MNHNS and CDR2 is SASEGT.

In this sample, this clone turned up once. The rearrangement uses TRBV5-8 and TRBJ2-5; 8 nucleotides line up with TRBD1. The CDR3 is 14 residues long. V dropped 5 bases and J dropped 5; count of bases not matched to a gene: 8. Germline loops: CDR1 SGHTS, CDR2 YDEGEE. The CDR3 spells CASRGMTGAETQYF. CDR3 DNA: TGTGCCAGCAGGGGGATGACAGGGGCGGAGACCCAGTACTTC.

This chain joins TRBV25-1 and TRBJ2-1, with 11 bases that match TRBD2. Germline values: CDR1 MGHDK, CDR2 SYGVNS. This CDR3 spans 16 amino acids. With 3 bases clipped from V and 9 bases from J, the junction kept 10 bases outside the gene matches. CDR3 loop: CASSESSGRSRGEQFF. For the CDR3, the DNA is TGTGCCAGCAGTGAGTCTAGCGGGAGGAGTCGGGGTGAGCAGTTCTTC.

CDR3 bases: TGTGCCATCAGAGGGGAGCGGGAAAGCACAGATACGCAGTATTTT. This encodes CAIRGERESTDTQYF. The rearrangement links TRBV10-3 to TRBJ2-3, with 7 positions matching TRBD2. Germline V gives CDR1 ENHRY, CDR2 SYGVKD. V shed 6 bases and J 0 bases; nucleotides not matched to a gene: 6. The CDR3 extends over 15 amino acids.

The chain joins TRBV7-6 to TRBJ1-5; weak D call: TRBD1 (6 bases). This CDR3 is 15 amino acids long. The germline V gene has CDR1 SGHVS and CDR2 FNYEAQ. V shed 2 bases and J shed 3 bases, with 11 bases lying between them. The CDR3 DNA follows: TGTGCCAGCAGCTTATCAGACAGGAACAATCAGCCCCAGCATTTT. Amino acid sequence: CASSLSDRNNQPQHF.

The chain carries TRBV7-2 and TRBJ1-3, with D uncertain. Trimming cost V 3 bases and J 2 bases, with 17 bases left between them. CDR1 is SGHTA, CDR2 FQGNSA, per germline. CDR3 length equals 17 residues. The DNA for the CDR3 is TGTGCCAGCAGCTTCTTGGGTGCCGCTCAGCCTGGAAACACCATATATTTT. This translates into CASSFLGAAQPGNTIYF.

CDR3 sequence: CAWRINEQFF. DNA of the CDR3: TGTGCCTGGAGAATCAATGAGCAGTTCTTC. V is TRBV30 and J is TRBJ2-1; D remains ambiguous. Germline CDR1 is GTSNPN and CDR2 is SVGIG (reference sequence). Trimming stripped 3 bases from V and 6 bases from J, with 3 bases between. The length of the CDR3 is 10 residues.

This clone was seen just once. The chain has TRBV7-9 and TRBJ1-2; D remains ambiguous. The CDR3 covers 15 residues. Trimming removed 5 bases from V and 1 base from J, with 14 bases in between. Germline lookup yields CDR1 SEHNR and CDR2 FQNEAQ (reference sequence). CDR3 sequence: CASSHTFDINYGYTF. The DNA for the CDR3 is TGTGCCAGCAGCCACACCTTCGACATTAACTATGGCTACACCTTC.

The genes are TRBV27 and TRBJ2-2, with unresolved D. CDR1 and CDR2 (germline): MNHEY, SMNVEV (reference sequence). This CDR3 is built from 16 residues. Trimming removed 3 bases at V and 1 base at J, with 12 bases between. CDR3 amino acids: CASSFIRRVNTGELFF. The CDR3 bases are TGTGCCAGCAGTTTCATCAGGCGAGTGAACACCGGGGAGCTGTTTTTT.

This clone was found once. V and J are TRBV19 and TRBJ2-1; 11 bases are shared with TRBD2. Per the germline V gene, CDR1 is LNHDA and CDR2 is SQIVND (reference sequence). The CDR3 is made up of 16 amino acids. Trimming took 4 bases from V and 1 from J; bases not matched to a gene: 3. Here the CDR3 reads CASSTLAGGSYNEQFF. The CDR3 coding sequence is TGTGCCAGTAGTACGTTAGCGGGAGGGTCCTACAATGAGCAGTTCTTC.

V usage is TRBV7-8 and J usage is TRBJ1-2, with TRBD1 as a possible D gene (5 bases). CDR3 length equals 14 residues. V gave up 1 base and J gave up 3 bases, with 9 bases separating them. Per the germline V gene, CDR1 is SGHVS and CDR2 is FQNEAQ. This CDR3 reads CASSLGDPDYGYTF. CDR3 nucleotides: TGTGCCAGCAGCTTAGGGGACCCCGACTATGGCTACACCTTC.

The chain is built from TRBV18 and TRBJ2-1; the D is unclear. Germline assignment: CDR1 KGHSH and CDR2 LQKENI. Deletions cut 5 bases from V and 5 bases from J, with 25 bases between. The CDR3 has 18 residues. The CDR3 is CASSETGKGDFLNNEQFF. CDR3 in DNA: TGTGCCAGCTCAGAGACGGGTAAAGGAGACTTTCTAAACAATGAGCAGTTCTTC.

The chain has TRBV4-1 and TRBJ2-3; the match to TRBD2 covers 11 bases. J was trimmed by 5 bases and V by 4 bases; bases with no gene match: 5. From germline, CDR1 is MGHRA and CDR2 YSYEKL. This CDR3 has 15 residues. The CDR3 sequence is CASSPLAGAGDTQYF. CDR3 sequence (DNA): TGCGCCAGCAGCCCACTAGCGGGAGCGGGAGATACGCAGTATTTT.

This chain links TRBV5-1 with TRBJ2-2; perhaps TRBD1 as D (6 bases). There are 15 residues in the CDR3. Trimming removed 4 bases from V and 6 bases from J, with 16 bases in between. The germline V gene has CDR1 SGHRS and CDR2 YFSETQ. Written as DNA, the CDR3 is TGCGCCAGCAGCACCAGGGGAGTCGGGGCCGGGGAGCTGTTTTTT. It codes for CASSTRGVGAGELFF.